This T cell receptor beta chain was captured in a study of T cells in Graves' hyperthyroidism and ophthalmopathy. The CDR3 is 15 residues long. The J segment lost 6 bases and the V segment lost 6 bases, leaving 9 bases of the junction unmatched. Patients aged 18 to 65 had newly diagnosed hyperthyroidism lasting under 2 months. Thyroid ultrasound and orbital computed tomography, with clinical symptoms and serum thyroxine and TRAb, informed diagnoses. Amplified TCR beta CDR3 regions derived from RNA transcripts. During a first-round RT-PCR of the TCR CDR3, the HTBI primer set was used. Via MiXCR, TCRdb re-called the multiplex PCR reads, giving one row per CDR3 protein. The sample holds some 350,000 distinct CDR3 sequences, about a fifth seen once.

Sequences were obtained from blood. The rearrangement joins TRBV12-3 or TRBV12-4 to TRBJ2-7; 12 bases line up with TRBD2. This TCR came from a woman aged 18 to 35 with Graves' hyperthyroidism. The CDR3 sequence: CASSRRLAGVSEQYF. The CDR3 nucleotides read TGTGCCAGCAGCCGTAGACTAGCGGGGGTCAGCGAGCAGTACTTC.